Below are 5 T cell receptor beta chains sequenced from a single sample in a study of shared clonotypes between healthy human individuals. Naive CD8 cells comprised CD45RO-negative, CCR7-positively selected cells, excluding terminally differentiated effector memory CD45RA+ cells. This table comes from immunoSEQ multiplex PCR, and its TCRdb copy is limited to in-frame clones, with some not included. Counted here are fewer than 800,000 clones, around 92% occurring once; the ten biggest clones make up approximately 22%. Specimen: naive CD8+ T cells sorted from blood. Receptor source: a man aged 25-40 years in good health.

This rearrangement joins TRBV7-2 to TRBJ1-2; the D gene is possibly TRBD1 (5 bases). The germline V gene encodes CDR1 SGHTA and CDR2 FQGNSA. V lost 4 bases to trimming and J lost 7 bases, with 13 bases between them. This CDR3 has 13 residues. In DNA, the CDR3 is TGTGCCAGCAGCTCTTGGCCCAGGGCTGGCTACACCTTC. The encoded protein is CASSSWPRAGYTF.

This clone was counted only a few times. The chain carries TRBV7-6 and TRBJ2-7; D is uncertain. V was trimmed by 5 bases and J by 2 bases, leaving 10 bases between them. There are 13 residues in the CDR3. CDR1 is SGHVS and CDR2 is FNYEAQ in the germline V gene. Here the CDR3 DNA reads TGTGCCAGCAGCCAAGAAGGGACCTACGAGCAGTACTTC. Translation gives CASSQEGTYEQYF.

This chain connects TRBV4-1 to TRBJ2-1, with 9 bases that match TRBD2. The CDR3 contains 17 residues. V lost 6 bases, J lost 2 bases, and 11 bases stayed unmatched. The germline gives CDR1 MGHRA, CDR2 YSYEKL. The CDR3 protein is CASRAGPGTSPYNEQFF. CDR3 nucleotides: TGCGCCAGCAGGGCCGGCCCCGGGACTAGCCCCTACAATGAGCAGTTCTTC.

In its sample, this clone was seen once. The rearrangement links TRBV5-1 to TRBJ1-2; maybe TRBD1 (5 bases). The CDR3 consists of 14 residues. Germline V gene sequence: CDR1 SGHRS, CDR2 YFSETQ. V gave up 4 bases and J gave up 6 bases, with 16 bases separating them. CDR3 nucleotides: TGCGCCAGCAGCGGGGCCTTCCCGATACATGGCTACACCTTC. Its translation: CASSGAFPIHGYTF.

V usage is TRBV7-7 and J usage is TRBJ2-5; TRBD2 matches 8 bases. J gave up 0 bases and V 4 bases, and 13 bases lay outside the gene matches. This CDR3 is built from 18 residues. Germline V lookup: CDR1 SSHAT, CDR2 FNYEAQ (reference sequence). Here the CDR3 DNA reads TGTGCCAGCAGCTCCGGACTAGCCGCCCATTGGTACCAAGAGACCCAGTACTTC. Encoded protein: CASSSGLAAHWYQETQYF.